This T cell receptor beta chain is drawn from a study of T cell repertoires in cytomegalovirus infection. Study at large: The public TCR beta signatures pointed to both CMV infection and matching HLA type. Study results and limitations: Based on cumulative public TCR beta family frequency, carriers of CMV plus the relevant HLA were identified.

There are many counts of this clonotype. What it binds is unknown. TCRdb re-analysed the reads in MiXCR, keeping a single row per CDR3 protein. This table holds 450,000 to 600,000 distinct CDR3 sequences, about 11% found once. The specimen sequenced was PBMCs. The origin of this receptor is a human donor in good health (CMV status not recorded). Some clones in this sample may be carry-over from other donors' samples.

CDR3 residues: CASAFRTGVGEKLFF. CDR3 DNA sequence: TGTGCTAGTGCCTTCCGAACAGGTGTTGGCGAAAAACTGTTTTTT. The chain has TRBV12-5 and TRBJ1-4; tentative D call: TRBD1 (5 bases). The CDR3 is 15 residues long. V lost 7 bases and J lost 8, with 20 bases in between. Germline V gene sequence: CDR1 LGHNT, CDR2 FRNRAP.